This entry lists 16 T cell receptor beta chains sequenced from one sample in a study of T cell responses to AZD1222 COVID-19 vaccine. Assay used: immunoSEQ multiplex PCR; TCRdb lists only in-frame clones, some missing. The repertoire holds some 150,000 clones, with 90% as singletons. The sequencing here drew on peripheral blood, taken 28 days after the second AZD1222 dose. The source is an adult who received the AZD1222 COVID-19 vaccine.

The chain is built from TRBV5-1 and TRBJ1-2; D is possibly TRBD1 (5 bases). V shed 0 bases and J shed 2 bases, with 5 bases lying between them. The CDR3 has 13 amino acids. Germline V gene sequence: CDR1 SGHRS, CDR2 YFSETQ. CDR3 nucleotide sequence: TGCGCCAGCAGCTTGGGGGGGAACTATGGCTACACCTTC. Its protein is CASSLGGNYGYTF.

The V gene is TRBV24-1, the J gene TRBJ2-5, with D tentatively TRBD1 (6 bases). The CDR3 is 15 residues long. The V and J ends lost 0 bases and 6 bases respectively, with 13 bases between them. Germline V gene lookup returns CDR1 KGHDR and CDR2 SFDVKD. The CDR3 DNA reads TGTGCCACCAGTGATTTGACAGGGATGGGAAAGACCCAGTACTTC. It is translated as CATSDLTGMGKTQYF.

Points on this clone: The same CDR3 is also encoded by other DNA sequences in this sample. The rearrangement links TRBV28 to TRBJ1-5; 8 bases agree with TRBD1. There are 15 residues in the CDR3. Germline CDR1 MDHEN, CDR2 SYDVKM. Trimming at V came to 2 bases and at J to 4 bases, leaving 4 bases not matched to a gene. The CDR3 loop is CASSLQGARNQPQHF. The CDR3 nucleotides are TGTGCCAGCAGTTTACAGGGGGCGAGGAATCAGCCCCAGCATTTT.

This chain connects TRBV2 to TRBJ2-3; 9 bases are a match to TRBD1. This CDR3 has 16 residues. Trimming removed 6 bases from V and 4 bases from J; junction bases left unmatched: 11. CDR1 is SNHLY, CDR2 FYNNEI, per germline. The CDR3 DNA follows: TGTGCCAGCAGCTACCTCCGGGACAGGGTATCAGATACGCAGTATTTT. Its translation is CASSYLRDRVSDTQYF.

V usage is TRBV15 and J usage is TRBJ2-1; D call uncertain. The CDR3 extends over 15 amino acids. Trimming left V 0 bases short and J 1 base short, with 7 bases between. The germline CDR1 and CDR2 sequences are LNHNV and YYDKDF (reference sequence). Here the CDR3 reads CATSRDKGSYNEQFF. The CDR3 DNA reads TGTGCCACCAGCAGAGATAAAGGTTCCTACAATGAGCAGTTCTTC.

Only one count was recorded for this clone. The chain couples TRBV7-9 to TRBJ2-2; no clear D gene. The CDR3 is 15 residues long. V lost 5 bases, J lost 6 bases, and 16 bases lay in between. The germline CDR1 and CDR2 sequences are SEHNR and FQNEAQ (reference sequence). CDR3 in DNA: TGTGCCAGCAGCGTCGCGGATATTGTCGCCGGGGAGCTGTTTTTT. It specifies CASSVADIVAGELFF.

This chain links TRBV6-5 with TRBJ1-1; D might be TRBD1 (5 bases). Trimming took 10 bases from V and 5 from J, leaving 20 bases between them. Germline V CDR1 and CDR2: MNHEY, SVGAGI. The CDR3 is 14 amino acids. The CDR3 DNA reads TGTGCCATAGGAGGAGGGAGAAGGGGAACTGAAGCTTTCTTT. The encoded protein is CAIGGGRRGTEAFF.

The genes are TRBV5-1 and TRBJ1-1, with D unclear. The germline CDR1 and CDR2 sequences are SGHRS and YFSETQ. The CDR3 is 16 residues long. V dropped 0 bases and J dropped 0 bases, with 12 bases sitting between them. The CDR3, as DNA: TGCGCCAGCAGCTTGGGATGGAGCGACATGAACACTGAAGCTTTCTTT. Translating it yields CASSLGWSDMNTEAFF.

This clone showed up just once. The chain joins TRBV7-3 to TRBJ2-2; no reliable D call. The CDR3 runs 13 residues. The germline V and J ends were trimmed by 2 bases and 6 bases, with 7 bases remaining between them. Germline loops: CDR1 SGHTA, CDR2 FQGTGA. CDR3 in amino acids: CASSLVGPGELFF. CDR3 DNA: TGTGCCAGCAGCTTAGTAGGTCCCGGGGAGCTGTTTTTT.

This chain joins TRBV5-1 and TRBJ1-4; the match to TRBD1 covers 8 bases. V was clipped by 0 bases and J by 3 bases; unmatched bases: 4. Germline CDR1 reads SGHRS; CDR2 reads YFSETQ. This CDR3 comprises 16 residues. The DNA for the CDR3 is TGCGCCAGCAGCTTGGGGTGGACAGGGTCTAATGAAAAACTGTTTTTT. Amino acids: CASSLGWTGSNEKLFF.

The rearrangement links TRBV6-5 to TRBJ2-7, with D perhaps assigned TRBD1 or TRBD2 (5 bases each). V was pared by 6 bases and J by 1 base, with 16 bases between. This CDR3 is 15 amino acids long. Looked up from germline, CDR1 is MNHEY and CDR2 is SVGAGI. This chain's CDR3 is CASRNPGTDSYEQYF. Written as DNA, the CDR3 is TGTGCCAGCAGAAACCCCGGGACGGATTCCTACGAGCAGTACTTC.

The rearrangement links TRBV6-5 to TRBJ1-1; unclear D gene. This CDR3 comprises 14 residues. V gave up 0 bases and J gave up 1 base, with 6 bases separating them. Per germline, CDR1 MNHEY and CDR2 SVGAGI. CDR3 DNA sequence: TGTGCCAGCAGTTACTCGAGCGAGAACACTGAAGCTTTCTTT. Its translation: CASSYSSENTEAFF.

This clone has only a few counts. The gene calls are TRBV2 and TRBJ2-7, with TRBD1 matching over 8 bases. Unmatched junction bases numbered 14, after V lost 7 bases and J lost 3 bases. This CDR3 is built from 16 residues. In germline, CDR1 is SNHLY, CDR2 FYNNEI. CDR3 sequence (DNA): TGTGCCAGCAAGGGGGCAGGGGGCGCCAACAACTACGAGCAGTACTTC. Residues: CASKGAGGANNYEQYF. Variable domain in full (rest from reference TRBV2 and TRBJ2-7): EPEVTQTPSHQVTQMGQEVILRCVPISNHLYFYWYRQILGQKVEFLVSFYNNEISEKSEIFDDQFSVERPDGSNFTLKIRSTKLEDSAMYFCASKGAGGANNYEQYFGPGTRLTVT.

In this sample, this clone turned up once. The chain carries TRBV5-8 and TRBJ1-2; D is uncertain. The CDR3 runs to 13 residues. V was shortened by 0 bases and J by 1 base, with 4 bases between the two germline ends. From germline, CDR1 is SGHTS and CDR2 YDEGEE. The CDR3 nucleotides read TGTGCCAGCAGCTTGGTCAGTAACTATGGCTACACCTTC. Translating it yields CASSLVSNYGYTF.

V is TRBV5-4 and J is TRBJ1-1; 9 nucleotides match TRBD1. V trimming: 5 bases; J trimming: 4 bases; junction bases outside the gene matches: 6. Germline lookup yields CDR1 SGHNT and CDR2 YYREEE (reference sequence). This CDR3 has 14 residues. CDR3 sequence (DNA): TGTGCCAGCAGACAGGGACAGGGTTCCACTGAAGCTTTCTTT. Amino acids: CASRQGQGSTEAFF.

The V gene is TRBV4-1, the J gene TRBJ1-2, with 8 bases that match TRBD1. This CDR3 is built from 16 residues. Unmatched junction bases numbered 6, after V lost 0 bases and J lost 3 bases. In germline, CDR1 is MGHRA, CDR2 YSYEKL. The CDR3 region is CASSQDSSGGYYGYTF. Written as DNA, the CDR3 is TGCGCCAGCAGCCAAGATTCCTCAGGGGGCTACTATGGCTACACCTTC.